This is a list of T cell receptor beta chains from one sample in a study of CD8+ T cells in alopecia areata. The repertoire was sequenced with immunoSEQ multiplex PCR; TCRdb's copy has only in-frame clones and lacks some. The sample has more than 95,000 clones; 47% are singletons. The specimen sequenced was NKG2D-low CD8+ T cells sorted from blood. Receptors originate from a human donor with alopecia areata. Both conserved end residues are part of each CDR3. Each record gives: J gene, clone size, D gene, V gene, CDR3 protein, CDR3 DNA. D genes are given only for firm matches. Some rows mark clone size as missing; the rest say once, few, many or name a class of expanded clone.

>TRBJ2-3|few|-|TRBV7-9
CASSPDVGLDTQYF
TGTGCCAGCAGCCCCGACGTGGGGTTAGATACGCAGTATTTT
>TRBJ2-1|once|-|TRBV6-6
CASSYGNEQFF
TGTGCCAGCAGTTACGGAAATGAGCAGTTCTTC
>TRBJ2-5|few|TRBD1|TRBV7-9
CASSLRGGDWEETQYF
TGTGCCAGCAGCTTACGAGGGGGCGACTGGGAAGAGACCCAGTACTTC
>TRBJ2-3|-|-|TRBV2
CASMPGTDTQYF
TGTGCCAGCATGCCCGGGACAGATACGCAGTATTTT
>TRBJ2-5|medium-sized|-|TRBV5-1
CASSFEGETQYF
TGCGCCAGCAGCTTTGAGGGGGAGACCCAGTACTTC
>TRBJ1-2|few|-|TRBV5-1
CASAGRDNYGYTF
TGCGCCAGCGCGGGGAGGGACAACTATGGCTACACCTTC
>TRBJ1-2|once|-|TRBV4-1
CASSQAIQSTYGYTF
TGCGCCAGCAGCCAAGCTATACAGTCCACCTATGGCTACACCTTC
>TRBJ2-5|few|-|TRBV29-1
CSVDSNTQETQYF
TGCAGCGTTGATTCCAATACCCAAGAGACCCAGTACTTC
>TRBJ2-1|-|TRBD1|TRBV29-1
CSVEGGQGARNEQFF
TGCAGCGTTGAAGGGGGACAGGGGGCAAGGAATGAGCAGTTCTTC
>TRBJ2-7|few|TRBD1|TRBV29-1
CSITWTGDYEQYF
TGCAGCATAACTTGGACAGGAGACTACGAGCAGTACTTC
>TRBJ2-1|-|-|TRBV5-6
CASSSQRNEQFF
TGTGCCAGCAGCTCCCAGAGGAATGAGCAGTTCTTC